This entry features one T cell receptor (beta chain) sequence. Original handling: Counts of nucleated cells, estimated from reference gene primer amplification, were obtained. Assay used: immunoSEQ multiplex PCR; TCRdb lists only in-frame clones, some missing. D and trimming come from the DNA, and the V and J calls and clone size come from that table. The sample includes about 380,000 clones, around 87% of them seen just once. The data originate from a study of blood T cell repertoires in COVID-19. Overall study context: The analysed material was cDNA or gDNA that came from T cells, B-cell-depleted T cells, or PBMCs.

V was cut by 1 base and J by 0 bases, with 5 bases left in between. Germline CDR1 and CDR2: SGDLS and YYNGEE. This CDR3 region has 14 residues. Recruits, aged about 18 to 95 years, lived in 20 to 30 US areas. The receptor comes from a man between 25 and 39 years old who had recovered from COVID-19. Material: PBMCs or T cells enriched from blood (not recorded which). The V gene is TRBV9, the J gene TRBJ1-3; no firm D call. The CDR3 sequence is CASSVKSSGNTIYF. CDR3 DNA sequence: TGTGCCAGCAGCGTAAAGAGCTCTGGAAACACCATATATTTT. Complete variable domain (other parts from reference TRBV9 and TRBJ1-3): DSGVTQTPKHLITATGQRVTLRCSPRSGDLSVYWYQQSLDQGLQFLIQYYNGEERAKGNILERFSAQQFPDLHSELNLSSLELGDSALYFCASSVKSSGNTIYFGEGSWLTVV.